Described below is a single TCR beta chain sequence and its context. The CDR3 contains 17 residues. CDR1 and CDR2 from the germline V gene are MGHRA and YSYEKL. V trimming: 0 bases; J trimming: 6 bases; junction bases outside the gene matches: 9. Authors' processing steps: Cell counts per sample came from amplifying reference gene primers. The protocol was immunoSEQ multiplex PCR, while the TCRdb copy is restricted to in-frame clones and leaves out a portion. Clone size and the V and J calls come from that table; the DNA yielded D and trimming. The sample records 340,000 or so clones, over 70% being singletons. The data were obtained in a study of blood T cell repertoires in COVID-19. Study at large: The study drew acute and convalescent COVID-19 samples from the United States, Italy and Spain. Sources were T cells, B-cell-depleted T cells, or PBMCs; the material itself was cDNA or gDNA.

V usage is TRBV4-1 and J usage is TRBJ2-1; 9 positions agree with TRBD1. This sequence was found in a man aged 25-45 years with active or convalescent COVID-19. The sequencing input was peripheral blood. CDR3 sequence: CASSQESGTGPFNEQFF. In nucleotides, the CDR3 is TGCGCCAGCAGCCAAGAATCCGGGACAGGGCCCTTCAATGAGCAGTTCTTC.